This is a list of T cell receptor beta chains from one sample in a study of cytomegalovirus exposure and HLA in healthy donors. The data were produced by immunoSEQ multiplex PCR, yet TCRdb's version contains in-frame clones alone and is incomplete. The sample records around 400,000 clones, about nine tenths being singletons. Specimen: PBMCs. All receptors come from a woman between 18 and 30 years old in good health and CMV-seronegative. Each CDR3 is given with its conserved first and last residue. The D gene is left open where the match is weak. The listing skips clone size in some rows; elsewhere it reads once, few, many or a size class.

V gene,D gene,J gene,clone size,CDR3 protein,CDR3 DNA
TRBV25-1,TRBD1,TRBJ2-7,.,CASSADRALSYEQYF,TGTGCCAGCAGTGCCGACAGGGCTTTATCCTACGAGCAGTACTTC
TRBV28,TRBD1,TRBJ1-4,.,CASNHRGSNEKLFF,TGTGCCAGCAATCACAGGGGTAGTAATGAAAAACTGTTTTTT
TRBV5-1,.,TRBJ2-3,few,CASSSVVLPDTQYF,TGCGCCAGCAGCTCGGTTGTCCTTCCAGATACGCAGTATTTT
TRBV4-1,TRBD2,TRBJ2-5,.,CASSQEYQRGGETQYF,TGCGCCAGCAGCCAAGAGTACCAGCGGGGGGGAGAGACCCAGTACTTC
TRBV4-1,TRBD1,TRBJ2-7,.,CASSPRTGVLGALTYEQYF,TGCGCCAGCAGCCCAAGGACAGGGGTGTTGGGAGCACTTACCTACGAGCAGTACTTC
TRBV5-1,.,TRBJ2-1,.,CASARAYNEQFF,TGCGCCAGCGCGCGAGCCTACAATGAGCAGTTCTTC
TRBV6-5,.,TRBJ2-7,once,CASSYSRGRLNEQYF,TGTGCCAGCAGTTACTCGAGAGGGCGGTTAAACGAGCAGTACTTC
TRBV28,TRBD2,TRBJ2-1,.,CASCGSGRYNEQFF,TGTGCCAGCTGTGGCAGCGGGAGGTACAATGAGCAGTTCTTC
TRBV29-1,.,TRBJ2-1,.,CSVEDQQVGAYSAFF,TGCAGCGTTGAAGATCAGCAGGTGGGAGCTTACTCCGCGTTCTTC
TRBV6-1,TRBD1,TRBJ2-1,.,CASIPRTGWDEQFF,TGTGCCAGCATACCTAGGACAGGATGGGATGAGCAGTTCTTC
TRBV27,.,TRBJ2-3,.,CASSRGDTQYF,TGTGCCAGCAGTAGGGGGGATACGCAGTATTTT
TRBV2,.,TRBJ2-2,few,CASSEAATSNAGELFF,TGTGCCAGCAGTGAAGCGGCAACTAGCAATGCCGGGGAGCTGTTTTTT
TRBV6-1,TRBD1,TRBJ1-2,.,CASSEVRGPTNYGYTF,TGTGCCAGCAGTGAAGTAAGGGGGCCGACTAACTATGGCTACACCTTC
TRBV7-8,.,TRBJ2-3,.,CASSISDFTDTQYF,TGTGCCAGCAGCATCTCGGACTTCACAGATACGCAGTATTTT
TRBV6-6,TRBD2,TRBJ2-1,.,CASSLLAGGSGEQFF,TGTGCCAGCAGCCTACTAGCGGGAGGGTCGGGTGAGCAGTTCTTC
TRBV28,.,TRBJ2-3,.,CATFTDTQYF,TGTGCCACCTTTACAGATACGCAGTATTTT
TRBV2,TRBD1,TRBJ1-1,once,CASASTTNPGQREAFF,TGTGCCAGCGCCAGTACAACGAATCCGGGACAGCGTGAAGCTTTCTTT
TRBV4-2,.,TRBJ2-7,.,CASSHRRGEQYF,TGTGCCAGCAGCCATAGACGAGGCGAGCAGTACTTC
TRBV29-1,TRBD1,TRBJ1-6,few,CSVRQGEGSPLHF,TGCAGCGTACGACAGGGGGAGGGTTCACCCCTCCACTTT
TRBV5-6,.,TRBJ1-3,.,CASSPRVSSGNTIYF,TGTGCCAGCAGCCCCAGGGTTAGCTCTGGAAACACCATATATTTT
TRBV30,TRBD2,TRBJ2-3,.,CAWSVLAGADTQYF,TGTGCCTGGAGTGTTCTAGCGGGAGCAGATACGCAGTATTTT
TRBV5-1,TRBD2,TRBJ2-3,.,CASSLGILAGSDTQYF,TGCGCCAGCAGCTTGGGGATTCTAGCGGGGTCAGATACGCAGTATTTT
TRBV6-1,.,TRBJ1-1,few,CASDKAEAFF,TGTGCCAGCGACAAGGCCGAAGCTTTCTTT
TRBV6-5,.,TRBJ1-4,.,CASSRRQTNEKLFF,TGTGCCAGCAGTCGCCGACAGACTAATGAAAAACTGTTTTTT
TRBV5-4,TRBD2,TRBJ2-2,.,CASSSGLAGGSGELFF,TGTGCCAGCAGCTCAGGACTAGCGGGGGGCTCGGGGGAGCTGTTTTTT
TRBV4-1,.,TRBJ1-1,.,CASSQGVWRNTEAFF,TGCGCCAGCAGCCAAGGTGTATGGAGGAACACTGAAGCTTTCTTT
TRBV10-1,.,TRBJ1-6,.,CASSAGTRNSPLHF,TGCGCCAGCAGTGCGGGGACTCGAAATTCACCCCTCCACTTT
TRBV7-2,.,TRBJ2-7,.,CASSSNPQGWEQYF,TGTGCCAGCAGCTCTAATCCCCAGGGATGGGAGCAGTACTTC
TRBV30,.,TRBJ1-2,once,CAWRVDRYRGYTF,TGTGCCTGGCGGGTAGACAGGTACAGAGGCTACACCTTC
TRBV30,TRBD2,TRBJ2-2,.,CAWSATRAGGLTGELFF,TGTGCCTGGAGCGCTACTAGAGCGGGGGGGCTGACCGGGGAGCTGTTTTTT
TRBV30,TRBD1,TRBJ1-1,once,CAWSLTGAMNTEAFF,TGTGCCTGGAGTCTAACAGGGGCTATGAACACTGAAGCTTTCTTT
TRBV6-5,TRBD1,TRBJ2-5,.,CASSPQGAKTQYF,TGTGCCAGCAGCCCACAGGGGGCAAAGACCCAGTACTTC
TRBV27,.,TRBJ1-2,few,CASSLSAASPGYTF,TGTGCCAGCAGTTTATCCGCGGCTAGTCCTGGCTACACCTTC
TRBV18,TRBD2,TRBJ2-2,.,CASSPSSGSTGELFF,TGTGCCAGCTCACCGTCTAGCGGGTCTACCGGGGAGCTGTTTTTT
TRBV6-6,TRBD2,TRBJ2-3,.,CASSATSGGADTQYF,TGTGCCAGCAGTGCGACTAGCGGGGGGGCGGATACGCAGTATTTT
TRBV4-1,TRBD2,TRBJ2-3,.,CASSQGAWTSATDTQYF,TGCGCCAGCAGCCAGGGGGCTTGGACTAGCGCGACAGATACGCAGTATTTT
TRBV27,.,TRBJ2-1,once,CASSLRWASEPSYNEQFF,TGTGCCAGCAGTCTACGGTGGGCTAGCGAACCATCCTACAATGAGCAGTTCTTC
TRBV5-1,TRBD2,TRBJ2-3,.,CASSFGLVATDTQYF,TGCGCCAGCAGCTTCGGACTAGTCGCCACAGATACGCAGTATTTT
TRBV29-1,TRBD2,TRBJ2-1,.,CSVVPSGGERYNEQFF,TGCAGCGTTGTCCCTAGCGGGGGAGAAAGATACAATGAGCAGTTCTTC
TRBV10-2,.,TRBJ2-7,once,CASSDWEAAYEQYF,TGCGCCAGCAGTGATTGGGAGGCGGCCTACGAGCAGTACTTC
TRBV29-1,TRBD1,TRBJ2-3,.,CSVGQGASTDTQYF,TGCAGCGTTGGACAGGGGGCTAGCACAGATACGCAGTATTTT
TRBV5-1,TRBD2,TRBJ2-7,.,CASSLGASGRNYEQYF,TGCGCCAGCAGCCTCGGGGCTAGCGGGAGGAACTACGAGCAGTACTTC
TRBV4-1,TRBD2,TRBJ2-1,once,CASSTRTSGSSNEQFF,TGCGCCAGCAGCACCCGTACTAGCGGGAGTAGCAATGAGCAGTTCTTC
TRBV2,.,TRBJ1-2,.,CASEPGPSDLRSGYTF,TGTGCCAGCGAGCCAGGGCCTTCAGACCTGAGGTCTGGCTACACCTTC